This TCR beta chain was captured in a study of patients and donors after allogeneic stem cell transplantation. From germline, CDR1 is SGHRS and CDR2 YFSETQ. The CDR3 length is 15 residues. Trimming removed 2 bases at V and 0 bases at J, with 11 bases between. This clonotype was counted a few times. TCRdb fed the RT-PCR reads into MiXCR, producing one record per CDR3 protein. Seen here are approximately 200,000 distinct CDR3 sequences, roughly 38% observed once, and the top ten hold around 10%. J is TRBJ1-1 and V is TRBV5-1, with TRBD1 as a possible D gene (5 bases). This TCR was sampled from a human donor who was either an allogeneic HSCT recipient or a stem cell or donor lymphocyte infusion donor (not recorded which). It is not recorded whose cells these are; they may come from a transplant donor. Sequencing was done on a sample of blood, either unsorted or a sorted T cell fraction (not recorded which). The CDR3 DNA is TGCGCCAGCAGCTTCCTGCCGGGGGTGAACACTGAAGCTTTCTTT. It specifies CASSFLPGVNTEAFF.